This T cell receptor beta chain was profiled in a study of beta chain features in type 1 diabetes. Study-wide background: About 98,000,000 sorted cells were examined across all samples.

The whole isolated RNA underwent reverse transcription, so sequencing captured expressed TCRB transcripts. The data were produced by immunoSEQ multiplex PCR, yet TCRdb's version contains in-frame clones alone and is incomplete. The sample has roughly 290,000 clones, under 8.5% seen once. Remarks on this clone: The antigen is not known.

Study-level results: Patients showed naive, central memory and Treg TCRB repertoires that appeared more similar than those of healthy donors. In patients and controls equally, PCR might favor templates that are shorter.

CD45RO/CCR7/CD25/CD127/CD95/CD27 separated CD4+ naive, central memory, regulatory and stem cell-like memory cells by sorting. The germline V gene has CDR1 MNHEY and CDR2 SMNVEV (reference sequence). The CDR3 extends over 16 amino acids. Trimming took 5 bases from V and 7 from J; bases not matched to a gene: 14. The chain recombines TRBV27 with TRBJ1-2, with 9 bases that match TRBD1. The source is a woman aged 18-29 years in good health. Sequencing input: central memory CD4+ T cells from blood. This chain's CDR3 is CASSLGGTGHRGGYTF. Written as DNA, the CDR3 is TGTGCCAGCAGTCTAGGAGGGACAGGGCACAGGGGTGGCTACACCTTC.